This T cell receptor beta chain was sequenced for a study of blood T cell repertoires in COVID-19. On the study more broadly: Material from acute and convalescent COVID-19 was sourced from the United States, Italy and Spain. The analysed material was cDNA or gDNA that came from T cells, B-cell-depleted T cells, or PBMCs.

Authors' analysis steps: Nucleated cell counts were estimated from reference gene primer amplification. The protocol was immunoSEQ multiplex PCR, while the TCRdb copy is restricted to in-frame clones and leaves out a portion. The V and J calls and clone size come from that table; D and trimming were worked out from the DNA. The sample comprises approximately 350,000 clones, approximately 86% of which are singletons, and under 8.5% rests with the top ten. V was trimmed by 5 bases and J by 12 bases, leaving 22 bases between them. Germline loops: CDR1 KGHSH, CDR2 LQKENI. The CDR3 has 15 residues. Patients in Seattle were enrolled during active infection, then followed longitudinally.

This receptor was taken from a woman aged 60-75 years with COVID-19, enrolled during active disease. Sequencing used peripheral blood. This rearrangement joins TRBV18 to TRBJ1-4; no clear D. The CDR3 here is CASSSTVAFNTELFF. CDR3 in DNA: TGTGCCAGCTCATCAACAGTCGCATTCAACACGGAACTGTTTTTT.